This T cell receptor beta chain was recovered during a study of long-term antiretroviral therapy in people with HIV. Per germline, CDR1 SGHRS and CDR2 YFSETQ. The CDR3 spans 13 residues. J gave up 4 bases and V 7 bases, and 7 bases lay outside the gene matches. The assay used was immunoSEQ (version v3.0), run at survey level. The method was immunoSEQ multiplex PCR; TCRdb's version includes in-frame clones alone and lacks a portion of them. This table holds some 21,000 clones, more than 70% found once. This clone is a singleton in its sample. V is TRBV5-1 and J is TRBJ2-5, with 7 bases that match TRBD2. The input for sequencing was unsorted PBMCs, taken 2.3 years after starting antiretroviral therapy. This TCR derives from a man in his sixties with HIV. The CDR3 bases are TGCGCCAGCTCCGTTTCGGGGGGAGAGACCCAGTACTTC. Protein: CASSVSGGETQYF.